This paragraph reports one T cell receptor beta chain. Enrollment of patients from Seattle took place during active infection, with longitudinal follow-up. Original data processing: Researchers report that nucleated cell counts were estimated from reference gene primer amplification. Sequencing used immunoSEQ multiplex PCR; TCRdb keeps in-frame clones, though not all of them. For V, J and clone size, that table is used; D and trimming come from the DNA. The table records 200,000 to 250,000 clones, roughly four fifths of them present only once. The CDR3 consists of 15 residues. CDR1 and CDR2 from the germline V gene are SGHTA and FQGNSA. With V trimmed by 4 bases and J by 4 bases, 6 bases remained unmatched. The sample originates from a study of blood T cell repertoires in COVID-19. Looking at the study overall: The United States, Italy and Spain provided the acute and convalescent COVID-19 samples. From T cells, B-cell-depleted T cells, or PBMCs came the material, which was cDNA or gDNA.

This TCR came from a woman of 80 years or more with COVID-19, enrolled during active disease. The chain is built from TRBV7-2 and TRBJ2-1; TRBD2 matches at 8 bases. The sequenced sample was peripheral blood. The CDR3 sequence: CASSSRSGDYNEQFF. As DNA, the CDR3 is TGTGCCAGCAGCTCCCGTAGCGGGGATTACAATGAGCAGTTCTTC. The whole variable domain, filled in from reference TRBV7-2 and TRBJ2-1, reads GAGVSQSPSNKVTEKGKDVELRCDPISGHTALYWYRQSLGQGLEFLIYFQGNSAPDKSGLPSDRFSAERTGGSVSTLTIQRTQQEDSAVYLCASSSRSGDYNEQFFGPGTRLTVL.